This TCR beta chain derives from a study of molecular identifiers for immune sequencing clone quantification. TCRdb re-analysed the PCR reads in MiXCR, keeping a single row per CDR3 protein. The sample carries a few hundred thousand distinct CDR3 sequences, 20% to 25% recorded once. A note on this clonotype: A clone one base away is much larger, so this may be a read error.

The CDR3 runs 13 residues. The source material was naive CD8+ T cells from blood, with Jurkat cell RNA spiked in. The sample's subset: FACS-sorted CD8+CD4-CCR7+CD45RA+ naive T cells. V gene TRBV12-3 or TRBV12-4 combines with J gene TRBJ2-1; a weak D match, TRBD2 (5 bases). The origin of this receptor is a human donor in good health. Some libraries in this study had Jurkat cell RNA spiked in. CDR3 coding DNA: TGTGACAGCAGCTATACTAGGTCGGGTGAGCAGTTCTTC. It yields the protein CDSSYTRSGEQFF.